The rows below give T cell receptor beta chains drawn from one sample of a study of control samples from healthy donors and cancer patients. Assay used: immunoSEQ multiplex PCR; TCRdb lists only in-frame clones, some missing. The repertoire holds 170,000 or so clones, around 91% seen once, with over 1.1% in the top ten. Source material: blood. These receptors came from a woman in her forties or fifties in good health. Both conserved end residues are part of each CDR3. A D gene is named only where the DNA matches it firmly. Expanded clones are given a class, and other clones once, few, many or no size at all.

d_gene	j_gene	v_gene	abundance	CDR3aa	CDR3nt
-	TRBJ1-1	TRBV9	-	CASSPPGVRPLGDRAEAFF	TGTGCCAGCAGCCCCCCCGGTGTTAGGCCTTTGGGGGACCGGGCTGAAGCTTTCTTT
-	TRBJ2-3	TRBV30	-	CAWGVDTQYF	TGTGCCTGGGGGGTAGATACGCAGTATTTT
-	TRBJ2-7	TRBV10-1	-	CASSRPTPRNYEQYF	TGCGCCAGCTCTAGGCCAACCCCACGGAACTACGAGCAGTACTTC
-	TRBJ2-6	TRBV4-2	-	CASSPGLYSGANVLTF	TGTGCCAGCAGCCCGGGACTTTACTCTGGGGCCAACGTCCTGACTTTC
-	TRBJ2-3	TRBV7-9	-	CASQATDTQYF	TGTGCCAGCCAAGCGACAGATACGCAGTATTTT
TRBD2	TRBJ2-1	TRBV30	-	CAWSPLAGFYNEQFF	TGTGCCTGGAGTCCCCTAGCGGGGTTTTACAATGAGCAGTTCTTC
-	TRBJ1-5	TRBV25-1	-	CASSARKLNQPQHF	TGTGCCAGCAGTGCGAGGAAACTCAATCAGCCCCAGCATTTT
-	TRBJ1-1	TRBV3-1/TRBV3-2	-	CASSQEYSNTEAFF	TGTGCCAGCAGCCAAGAATATTCAAACACTGAAGCTTTCTTT
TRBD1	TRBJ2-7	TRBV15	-	CATSRGQGTLSPGEQYF	TGTGCCACCAGCAGGGGACAGGGGACGCTAAGTCCCGGCGAGCAGTACTTC
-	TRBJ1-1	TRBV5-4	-	CASSLTNTEAFF	TGTGCCAGCAGCTTAACAAACACTGAAGCTTTCTTT
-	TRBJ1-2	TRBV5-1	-	CASSSTGPYGYTF	TGCGCCAGCAGTTCAACAGGGCCGTATGGCTACACCTTC
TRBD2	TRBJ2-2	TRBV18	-	CASSPLSGVNTGELFF	TGTGCCAGCTCACCACTTAGCGGGGTGAACACCGGGGAGCTGTTTTTT
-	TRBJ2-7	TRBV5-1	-	CASSFVDSYEQYF	TGCGCCAGCAGCTTCGTCGACTCCTACGAGCAGTACTTC
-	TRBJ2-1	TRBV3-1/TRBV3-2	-	CASSQVPVPEQFF	TGTGCCAGCAGCCAAGTACCGGTCCCTGAGCAGTTCTTC
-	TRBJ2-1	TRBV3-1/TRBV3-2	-	CASSQGLQQFF	TGTGCCAGCAGCCAAGGTTTACAGCAGTTCTTC
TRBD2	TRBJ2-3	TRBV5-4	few	CASSTSIAGGLTDTQYF	TGTGCCAGCAGCACCTCTATAGCGGGGGGATTAACAGATACGCAGTATTTT
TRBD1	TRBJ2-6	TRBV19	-	CASSSNAGTDISGANVLTF	TGTGCCAGTAGTTCCAATGCCGGGACAGATATTTCTGGGGCCAACGTCCTGACTTTC
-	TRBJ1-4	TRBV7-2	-	CASSLGAVFNEKLFF	TGTGCCAGCAGCTTAGGGGCAGTCTTCAATGAAAAACTGTTTTTT
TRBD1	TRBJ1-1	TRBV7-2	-	CASSLSGTGNSEAFF	TGTGCCAGCAGCTTGTCCGGGACAGGGAACTCTGAAGCTTTCTTT
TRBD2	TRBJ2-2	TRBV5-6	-	CASSYPSGSRTGELFF	TGTGCCAGCAGCTACCCTAGCGGGAGCCGGACCGGGGAGCTGTTTTTT
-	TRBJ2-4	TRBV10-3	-	CATRDRDSYENIQYF	TGTGCCACCCGTGACAGGGACTCCTACGAAAACATTCAGTACTTC
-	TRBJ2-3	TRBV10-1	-	CASIDPDSGTVLPTDTQYF	TGCGCCAGCATTGACCCGGACTCCGGGACCGTACTCCCCACAGATACGCAGTATTTT
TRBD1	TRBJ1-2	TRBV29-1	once	CSVEGDGTGFSSRLGYTF	TGCAGCGTTGAGGGGGACGGGACAGGGTTTTCCTCTCGATTGGGCTACACCTTC
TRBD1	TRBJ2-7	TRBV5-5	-	CASSLGGTGGSYEQYF	TGTGCCAGCAGCTTGGGGGGGACAGGGGGCTCCTACGAGCAGTACTTC
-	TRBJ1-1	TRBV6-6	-	CASSPRPEYGTEAFF	TGTGCCAGCAGTCCACGACCCGAGTATGGCACTGAAGCTTTCTTT
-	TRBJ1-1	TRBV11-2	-	CASSPNGARPTEAFF	TGTGCCAGCAGCCCAAACGGGGCCAGACCCACTGAAGCTTTCTTT
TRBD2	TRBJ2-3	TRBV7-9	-	CASSAGTSGWGGTDTQYF	TGTGCCAGCAGCGCCGGGACTAGCGGTTGGGGGGGGACAGATACGCAGTATTTT
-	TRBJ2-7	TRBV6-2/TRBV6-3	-	CASSLAAYEQYF	TGTGCCAGCAGTTTGGCGGCCTACGAGCAGTACTTC
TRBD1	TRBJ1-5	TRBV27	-	CASSKRQGQQPRHF	TGTGCCAGCAGTAAAAGACAGGGACAACAGCCCCGGCATTTT